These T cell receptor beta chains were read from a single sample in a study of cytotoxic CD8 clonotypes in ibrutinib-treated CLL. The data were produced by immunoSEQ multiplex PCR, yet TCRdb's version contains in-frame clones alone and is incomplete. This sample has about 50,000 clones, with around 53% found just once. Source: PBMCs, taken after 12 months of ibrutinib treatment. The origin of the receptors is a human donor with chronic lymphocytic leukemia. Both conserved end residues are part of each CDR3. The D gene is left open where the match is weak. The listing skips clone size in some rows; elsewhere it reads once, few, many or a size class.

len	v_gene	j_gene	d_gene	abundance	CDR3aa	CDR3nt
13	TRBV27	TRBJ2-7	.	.	CASRALGLDEQYF	TGTGCCAGCCGGGCTTTAGGTCTGGACGAGCAGTACTTC
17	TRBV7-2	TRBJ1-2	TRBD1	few	CASSFGRTGKNSYGYTF	TGTGCCAGCAGCTTCGGCCGGACAGGGAAGAATAGCTATGGCTACACCTTC
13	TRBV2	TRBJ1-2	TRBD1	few	CASTSTGGYGYTF	TGTGCCAGCACCTCGACAGGGGGGTATGGCTACACCTTC
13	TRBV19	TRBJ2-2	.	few	CASKGRDPGELFF	TGTGCCAGTAAGGGCAGGGACCCCGGGGAGCTGTTTTTT
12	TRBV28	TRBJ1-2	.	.	CASSSSDYGYTF	TGTGCCAGCTCTTCCTCGGACTATGGCTACACCTTC
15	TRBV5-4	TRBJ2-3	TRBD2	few	CASSSSGNLKDTQYF	TGTGCCAGCAGCTCTAGCGGGAATTTAAAAGATACGCAGTATTTT
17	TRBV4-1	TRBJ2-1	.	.	CASSQDKRRKYNNEQFF	TGCGCCAGCAGCCAAGATAAGAGGAGGAAGTACAACAATGAGCAGTTCTTC
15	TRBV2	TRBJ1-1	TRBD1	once	CASSASGTGGTEAFF	TGTGCCAGCAGCGCTTCCGGGACAGGGGGCACTGAAGCTTTCTTT
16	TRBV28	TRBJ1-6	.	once	CASSYGQPGGNSPLHF	TGTGCCAGCAGTTACGGACAACCCGGAGGTAATTCACCCCTCCACTTT
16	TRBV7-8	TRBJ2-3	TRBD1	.	CASSLLVRGPTDTQYF	TGTGCCAGCAGCTTACTTGTCAGGGGGCCGACAGATACGCAGTATTTT
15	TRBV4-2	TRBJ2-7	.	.	CASSFTRVYSYEQYF	TGTGCCAGCAGCTTCACCAGGGTGTACTCCTACGAGCAGTACTTC
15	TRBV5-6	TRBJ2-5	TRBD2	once	CASSRTGGGWETQYF	TGTGCCAGCAGCAGAACGGGAGGCGGCTGGGAGACCCAGTACTTC
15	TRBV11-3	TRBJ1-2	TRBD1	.	CASSLGTANGYGYTF	TGTGCCAGCAGCCTCGGGACAGCCAATGGCTATGGCTACACCTTC
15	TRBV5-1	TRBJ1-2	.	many	CASSLVQGTDYGYTF	TGCGCCAGCAGCTTGGTCCAGGGTACCGACTATGGCTACACCTTC
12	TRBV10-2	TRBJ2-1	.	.	CASSEFYNEQFF	TGCGCCAGCAGTGAGTTCTACAATGAGCAGTTCTTC
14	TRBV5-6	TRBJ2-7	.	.	CASSQDGRVYEQYF	TGTGCCAGCAGCCAAGATGGCAGGGTCTACGAGCAGTACTTC
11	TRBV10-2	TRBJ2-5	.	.	CASSELETQYF	TGCGCCAGCAGTGAGCTGGAGACCCAGTACTTC
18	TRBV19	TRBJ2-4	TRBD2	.	CASSTLAGGLGAKNIQYF	TGTGCCAGTAGTACTCTAGCGGGAGGCCTGGGAGCCAAAAACATTCAGTACTTC
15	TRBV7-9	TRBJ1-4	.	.	CASSPPGTWEEKLFF	TGTGCCAGCAGCCCCCCCGGGACCTGGGAGGAAAAACTGTTTTTT
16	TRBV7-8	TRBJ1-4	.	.	CASSLGRGGYREKLFF	TGTGCCAGCAGCTTGGGCAGGGGAGGTTATAGAGAAAAACTGTTTTTT
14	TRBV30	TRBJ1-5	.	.	CAWSVRGGDQPQHF	TGTGCCTGGAGTGTACGAGGTGGAGATCAGCCCCAGCATTTT
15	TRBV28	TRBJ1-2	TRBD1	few	CASSLRDRDTYGYTF	TGTGCCAGCAGTTTGCGGGACAGGGACACCTATGGCTACACCTTC
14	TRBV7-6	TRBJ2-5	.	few	CASGRRGRWETQYF	TGTGCCAGCGGAAGGAGGGGCAGGTGGGAGACCCAGTACTTC
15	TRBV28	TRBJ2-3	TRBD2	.	CASSLRLAGGGTQYF	TGTGCCAGCAGTTTAAGACTAGCGGGAGGCGGTACGCAGTATTTT
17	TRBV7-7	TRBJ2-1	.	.	CASSPAWVRSSYNEQFF	TGTGCTAGCAGCCCTGCTTGGGTCCGAAGCTCCTACAATGAGCAGTTCTTC
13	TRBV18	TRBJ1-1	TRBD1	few	CASAGQGNTEAFF	TGTGCCAGCGCGGGACAGGGGAACACTGAAGCTTTCTTT
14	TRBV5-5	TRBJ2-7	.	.	CASSFRQASYEQYF	TGTGCCAGCAGCTTTAGGCAGGCCTCCTACGAGCAGTACTTC
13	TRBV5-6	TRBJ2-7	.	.	CASSLAAATEQYF	TGTGCCAGCAGCTTGGCCGCGGCGACCGAGCAGTACTTC
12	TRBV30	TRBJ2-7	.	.	CAWSPMGIGQYF	TGTGCCTGGAGCCCCATGGGGATCGGGCAGTACTTC
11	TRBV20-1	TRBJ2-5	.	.	CSAPKGETQYF	TGCAGTGCCCCGAAGGGGGAGACCCAGTACTTC
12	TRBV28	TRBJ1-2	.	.	CAGRVGGGSYTF	TGTGCCGGGCGAGTGGGGGGCGGGAGCTACACCTTC
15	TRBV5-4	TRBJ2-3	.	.	CASSLYKAGTDTQYF	TGTGCCAGCAGCTTGTACAAGGCAGGCACAGATACGCAGTATTTT
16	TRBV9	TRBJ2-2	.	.	CASSVDLRGRTGELFF	TGTGCCAGCAGCGTAGATTTGCGGGGCCGCACCGGGGAGCTGTTTTTT
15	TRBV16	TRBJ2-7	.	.	CASSPPARGSYEQYF	TGTGCCAGCAGCCCCCCCGCGCGGGGCTCCTACGAGCAGTACTTC
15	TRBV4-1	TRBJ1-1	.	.	CASSQTGTGMGEAFF	TGCGCCAGCAGCCAGACCGGGACTGGGATGGGTGAAGCTTTCTTT
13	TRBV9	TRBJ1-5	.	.	CASSLNSNQPQHF	TGTGCCAGCAGCCTGAACAGCAATCAGCCCCAGCATTTT
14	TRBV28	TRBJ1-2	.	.	CASSTRAQVYGYTF	TGTGCCAGCAGTACAAGGGCGCAGGTCTATGGCTACACCTTC
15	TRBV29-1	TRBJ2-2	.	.	CSSGGVNANTGELFF	TGCAGCTCTGGCGGGGTTAACGCGAACACCGGGGAGCTGTTTTTT
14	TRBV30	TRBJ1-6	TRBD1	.	CAWRGDSPNSPLHF	TGTGCCTGGAGGGGGGACAGTCCCAATTCACCCCTCCACTTT
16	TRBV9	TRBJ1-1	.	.	CASSVGSRGMNTEAFF	TGTGCCAGCAGCGTAGGGTCTCGTGGGATGAACACTGAAGCTTTCTTT
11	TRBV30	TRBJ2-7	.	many	CAWSPGGTLYF	TGTGCCTGGAGCCCTGGGGGGACGCTGTACTTC
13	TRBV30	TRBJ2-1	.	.	CAWSVGLIDEQFF	TGTGCCTGGAGTGTGGGTCTCATCGATGAGCAGTTCTTC
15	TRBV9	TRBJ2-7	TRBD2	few	CASSVAPGLQYEQYF	TGTGCCAGCAGCGTGGCCCCGGGACTACAGTACGAGCAGTACTTC
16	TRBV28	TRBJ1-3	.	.	CASSLTDRFSGNTIYF	TGTGCCAGCAGTCTCACCGACAGGTTCTCTGGAAACACCATATATTTT
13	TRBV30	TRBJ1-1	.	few	CAWSVPGAGEAFF	TGTGCCTGGAGTGTACCAGGGGCTGGTGAAGCTTTCTTT
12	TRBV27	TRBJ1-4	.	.	CASHGGNEKLFF	TGTGCCAGTCATGGGGGGAATGAAAAACTGTTTTTT
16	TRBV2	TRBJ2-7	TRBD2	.	CASRVFTSGRAHEQYF	TGTGCCAGCAGAGTTTTTACTAGCGGGAGGGCCCACGAGCAGTACTTC
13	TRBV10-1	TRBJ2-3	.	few	CASGSGYTDTQYF	TGCGCCAGTGGGTCTGGCTACACAGATACGCAGTATTTT
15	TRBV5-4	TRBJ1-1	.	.	CASSLDYRVNTEAFF	TGTGCCAGCAGCTTGGACTACAGGGTGAACACTGAAGCTTTCTTT
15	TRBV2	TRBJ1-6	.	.	CASSGGTPYNSPLHF	TGTGCCAGCAGTGGAGGGACCCCCTATAATTCACCCCTCCACTTT
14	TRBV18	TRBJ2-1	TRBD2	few	CASSPPSGNNEQFF	TGTGCCAGCTCACCACCTAGCGGGAACAATGAGCAGTTCTTC